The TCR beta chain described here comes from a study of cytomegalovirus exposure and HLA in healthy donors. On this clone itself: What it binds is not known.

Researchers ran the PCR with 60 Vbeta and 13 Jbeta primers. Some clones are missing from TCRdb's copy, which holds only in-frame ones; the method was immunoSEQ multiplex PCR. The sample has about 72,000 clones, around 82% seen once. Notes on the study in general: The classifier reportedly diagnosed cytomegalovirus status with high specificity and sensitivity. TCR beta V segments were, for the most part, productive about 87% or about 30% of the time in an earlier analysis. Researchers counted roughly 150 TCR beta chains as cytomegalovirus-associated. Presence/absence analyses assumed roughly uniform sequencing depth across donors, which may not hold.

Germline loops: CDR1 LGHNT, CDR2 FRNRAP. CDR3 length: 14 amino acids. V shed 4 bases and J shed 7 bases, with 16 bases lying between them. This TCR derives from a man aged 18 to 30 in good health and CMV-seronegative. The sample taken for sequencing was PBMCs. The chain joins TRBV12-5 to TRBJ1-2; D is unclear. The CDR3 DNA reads TGTGCTAGTGGTTCCCGCTGGCGGAGGTGTGGCTACACCTTC. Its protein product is CASGSRWRRCGYTF.